This entry describes one TCR beta chain. The CDR3 is made up of 15 amino acids. Per the germline V gene, CDR1 is MNHNS and CDR2 is SASEGT. V dropped 4 bases and J dropped 3 bases, with 15 bases sitting between them. TCRdb's copy holds only in-frame clones and misses some; the assay was immunoSEQ multiplex PCR. This sample has approximately 760,000 clones; 80% to 90% occur once, and the top ten carry more than 0.01%. The data derive from a study of shared T cell receptors in the human thymus. The same sample was also used in a study of human thymus T cells. Turning to that study: It was from resections taken during corrective heart surgery that the thymus tissue came. Seemingly biased V and J gene usage marked thymic and blood repertoires. Unrelated individuals were reported by related research to share highly overlapping thymic repertoires.

The TCR originated in a girl younger than two with a congenital heart defect. Material: thymocytes. This chain uses TRBV6-1 with TRBJ1-2, with D possibly TRBD1 on 6 matching bases. CDR3 region: CASSATLDSYYGYTF. The CDR3 nucleotides read TGTGCCAGCAGTGCGACTTTGGACAGCTACTATGGCTACACCTTC.